This T cell receptor (beta chain) was captured in a study of T cell responses to AZD1222 COVID-19 vaccine. Study-wide results and limits: Among AZD1222 vaccinees, only six or seven were seropositive at baseline. Unmutated variant regions are reportedly targeted by nearly half of spike-specific TCRs. Spike-specific TCR repertoires showed rising breadth and depth after two AZD1222 doses. Clonal diversity was possibly underestimated; the donors were predominantly white British and more often female.

To note about this clone: The antigen is undetermined.

This CDR3 spans 18 amino acids. Germline loops: CDR1 SGHAT, CDR2 FQNNGV. Trimming cost V 5 bases and J 0 bases; bases outside gene matches: 8. The assay was immunoSEQ multiplex PCR, and TCRdb's table has in-frame clones only and misses some. The sample consists of roughly 150,000 clones, just over 90% of them appearing once. Sequences were derived from peripheral blood, sampled on day 0 of AZD1222 vaccination. The source is an adult in good health. J is TRBJ2-6 and V is TRBV11-2; 9 bases map to TRBD1. Here the CDR3 DNA reads TGTGCCAGCAGCCGAACAGGGGGCGCGGGCTCTGGGGCCAACGTCCTGACTTTC. It translates to CASSRTGGAGSGANVLTF.